The 13 T cell receptor beta chains listed next were all sequenced from one sample in a study of shared clonotypes between healthy human individuals. Sequencing was performed with immunoSEQ multiplex PCR; in TCRdb, only in-frame clones are kept and a portion is missing. The repertoire consists of around 1.1 million clones, with 75% to 85% occurring once and the leading ten covering more than 0.55%. Sequences were obtained from memory CD4+ T cells from PBMCs. Stated subset: CD45RA-negative fraction. The receptors come from a man between 18 and 35 years old in good health. Some clones in this sample may be carry-over from other donors' samples.

The rearrangement links TRBV7-2 to TRBJ2-3; D remains ambiguous. The V and J ends lost 1 base and 6 bases respectively, with 11 bases between them. CDR1 SGHTA and CDR2 FQGNSA come from the germline V gene. The CDR3 length is 14 residues. DNA for the CDR3: TGTGCCAGCAGCTTAGGGATGGGATTCGATACGCAGTATTTT. Its translation is CASSLGMGFDTQYF.

Many counts were recorded for this clone. The V call is TRBV7-9, the J call TRBJ2-5; D is possibly TRBD1 (6 bases). The germline CDR1 and CDR2 sequences are SEHNR and FQNEAQ (reference sequence). Trimming took 2 bases from V and 3 from J, leaving 10 bases between them. The CDR3 covers 14 residues. CDR3 coding DNA: TGTGCCAGCAGCTTAAGGGCAGGGGAAGAGACCCAGTACTTC. This encodes CASSLRAGEETQYF. The variable domain in full, with the rest retrieved from reference TRBV7-9 and TRBJ2-5, is DTGVSQNPRHKITKRGQNVTFRCDPISEHNRLYWYRQTLGQGPEFLTYFQNEAQLEKSRLLSDRFSAERPKGSFSTLEIQRTEQGDSAMYLCASSLRAGEETQYFGPGTRLLVL.

The V call is TRBV21-1, the J call TRBJ1-2; the D call TRBD1 from the table was never checked on the DNA. TRBV21-1 constitutes a pseudogene. This CDR3 spans 15 amino acids. The chain's CDR3 is CASSTLTGSNYGYTF. CDR3 bases: TGTGCCAGCAGCACCCTGACAGGGTCCAACTATGGCTACACCTTC.

This clone has a single count. This chain connects TRBV28 to TRBJ1-2; D gene unclear. Trimming cost V 6 bases and J 8 bases, with 10 bases left between them. Germline CDR1 reads MDHEN; CDR2 reads SYDVKM. The CDR3 is made up of 11 amino acids. The CDR3 is CASSTEWGYTF. The CDR3 region has the DNA TGTGCCAGCAGCACAGAATGGGGCTACACCTTC.

Concerning this clone: The sample carries other DNA sequences with the same CDR3. The rearrangement joins TRBV28 to TRBJ1-4, with unresolved D. The CDR3 spans 14 residues. The V and J ends lost 1 base and 3 bases respectively, with 6 bases between them. Germline V gene sequence: CDR1 MDHEN, CDR2 SYDVKM. The CDR3 sequence is CASSLLGANEKLFF. CDR3 nucleotide sequence: TGTGCCAGCAGTTTATTGGGAGCTAATGAAAAACTGTTTTTT.

The chain recombines TRBV7-6 with TRBJ2-1; TRBD1 might be the D (7 bases). Trimming stripped 4 bases from V and 2 bases from J, with 15 bases between. The germline CDR1 and CDR2 sequences are SGHVS and FNYEAQ. The CDR3 loop spans 16 amino acids. CDR3 residues: CASSSPRDSAYNEQFF. The CDR3 DNA reads as TGTGCCAGCAGCTCCCCGCGGGACAGTGCCTACAATGAGCAGTTCTTC.

V is TRBV7-9 and J is TRBJ1-5; D is perhaps TRBD1 (5 bases). V was pared by 1 base and J by 2 bases, with 9 bases between. CDR3 length: 15 amino acids. Germline loops: CDR1 SEHNR, CDR2 FQNEAQ (reference sequence). Here the CDR3 reads CASSLVGDGNQPQHF. CDR3 DNA sequence: TGTGCCAGCAGCTTAGTGGGGGACGGCAATCAGCCCCAGCATTTT.

The rearrangement links TRBV4-3 to TRBJ2-1; no clear D. Per the germline V gene, CDR1 is LGHNA and CDR2 is YSLEER. Trimming pared 1 base from V and 7 bases from J, leaving 8 bases between. This CDR3 comprises 13 residues. The CDR3 loop reads CASSQGVANEQFF. CDR3 in DNA: TGCGCCAGCAGCCAAGGTGTTGCTAATGAGCAGTTCTTC.

The chain combines TRBV28 with TRBJ1-5, with TRBD1 identical over 9 bases. This CDR3 spans 13 amino acids. Unmatched junction bases numbered 10, after V lost 6 bases and J lost 13 bases. Germline CDR1 and CDR2: MDHEN and SYDVKM. Here the CDR3 reads CASRGGQGRVQHF. CDR3 nucleotide sequence: TGTGCCAGCAGGGGGGGACAGGGAAGAGTTCAGCATTTT.

This clone was counted a few times. The chain links TRBV7-8 to TRBJ2-5; D uncertain. This CDR3 has 15 amino acids. The ends were cut back, 1 base at V and 3 bases at J, with 12 bases in the middle. In germline, CDR1 is SGHVS, CDR2 FQNEAQ. CDR3 nucleotide sequence: TGTGCCAGCAGCTTAGGTCTGGTTGGGGAAGAGACCCAGTACTTC. Its protein product is CASSLGLVGEETQYF.

This clone was seen a few times. This sequence joins TRBV2 and TRBJ2-5, with D perhaps TRBD2 (6 bases). The CDR3 spans 12 residues. Trimming removed 6 bases from V and 5 bases from J, with 10 bases in between. The germline gives CDR1 SNHLY, CDR2 FYNNEI. The CDR3 region is CASRREVETQYF. The CDR3 DNA reads as TGTGCCAGCAGGAGGGAGGTGGAGACCCAGTACTTC.

This chain uses TRBV5-1 with TRBJ2-7, with 11 nucleotides matching TRBD2. CDR1 and CDR2 (germline): SGHRS, YFSETQ. This CDR3 has 15 amino acids. J was trimmed by 0 bases and V by 4 bases; bases with no gene match: 3. CDR3 coding DNA: TGCGCCAGCAGCCCTACTAGCGGGAGCTCCTACGAGCAGTACTTC. Translating gives CASSPTSGSSYEQYF.

The count of this clone is one. V and J are TRBV30 and TRBJ1-5; a possible D gene is TRBD1 (6 bases). V was shortened by 2 bases and J by 2 bases, with 10 bases between the two germline ends. The CDR3 runs to 14 residues. Germline V gene data show CDR1 as GTSNPN and CDR2 as SVGIG (reference sequence). The CDR3 sequence: CAWSSGVGNQPQHF. The CDR3 DNA reads TGTGCCTGGAGTTCAGGGGTCGGCAATCAGCCCCAGCATTTT.